A selection of T cell receptor beta chains follows, all from one sample in a study of T cells after yellow fever vaccination. TCRdb itself ran the 5' RACE reads through MiXCR, one entry per CDR3 protein. The table has about 210,000 distinct CDR3 sequences, approximately 6.8% seen once. Sequences were derived from CD4+ T cells sorted from PBMCs, sampled on the day of the yellow fever booster vaccination. All receptors come from a man aged 25 to 40 who received the YFV17D yellow fever vaccine. CDR3s include the opening cysteine and the closing phenylalanine or tryptophan. A D gene is named only where the DNA matches it firmly. Not all rows give a size; the values are once, few, many and, for expanded clones, a class.

cdr3_length	clone_size	v_call	d_call	j_call	cdr3_nt	cdr3_aa
16	NA	TRBV4-3	NA	TRBJ2-1	TGCGCCAGCAGCCCACAAGGAGGTACTAGGTACAATGAGCAGTTCTTC	CASSPQGGTRYNEQFF
13	NA	TRBV11-2	NA	TRBJ1-1	TGTGCCAGCAGCTTTCATAGGAACACTGAAGCTTTCTTT	CASSFHRNTEAFF
15	many	TRBV5-1	TRBD2	TRBJ2-7	TGCGCCAGCAGAAGGCTAGCGGGAGGGGACTACGAGCAGTACTTC	CASRRLAGGDYEQYF
13	many	TRBV3-1	NA	TRBJ2-1	TGTGCCAGCAGAAGGGCCCCGAACAATGAGCAGTTCTTC	CASRRAPNNEQFF
13	many	TRBV27	TRBD1	TRBJ2-7	TGTGCCAGCAGTTTAGGGACAGGGGGCGAGCAGTACTTC	CASSLGTGGEQYF
15	many	TRBV29-1	TRBD1	TRBJ2-2	TGCAGCGTACGGACAGGGGTAGTAAACACCGGGGAGCTGTTTTTT	CSVRTGVVNTGELFF
19	few	TRBV9	TRBD2	TRBJ2-1	TGTGCCAGCAGCCCCCGACTAGCCTCGGACCCTAGCTCCTACAATGAGCAGTTCTTC	CASSPRLASDPSSYNEQFF
16	many	TRBV5-1	NA	TRBJ2-1	TGCGCCAGCAGCTTGAGGGCTAGCCTGCCGTACAATGAGCAGTTCTTC	CASSLRASLPYNEQFF
16	few	TRBV19	TRBD2	TRBJ2-7	TGTGCCAGTAGTATAGGTACTAGCGGGAGACTCCTCGAGCAGTACTTC	CASSIGTSGRLLEQYF
14	few	TRBV12-3/TRBV12-4	TRBD2	TRBJ2-7	TGTGCCAGCAGTTTAGGGACTAGGCACCACGAGCAGTACTTC	CASSLGTRHHEQYF
18	NA	TRBV18	TRBD2	TRBJ2-1	TGTGCCAGCTCACCAGGGCTATCGGGAGGATTTGAAAACAATGAGCAGTTCTTC	CASSPGLSGGFENNEQFF
16	many	TRBV5-6	TRBD2	TRBJ2-4	TGTGCCAGCAGCACCAGACTAGCGGGAGATCGGGACATTCAGTACTTC	CASSTRLAGDRDIQYF
14	many	TRBV10-3	NA	TRBJ2-5	TGTGCCATCAGTGAGTCGATGGGAGATTCTTCCCAGTACTTC	CAISESMGDSSQYF
13	few	TRBV20-1	NA	TRBJ2-3	TGCAGTGTAGAGGAGGGCGGGACAGATACGCAGTATTTT	CSVEEGGTDTQYF
16	many	TRBV28	NA	TRBJ2-4	TGTGCCAGCAGTGGGGCGGACAGAAAAGCCAAAAACATTCAGTACTTC	CASSGADRKAKNIQYF
16	many	TRBV5-4	NA	TRBJ2-1	TGTGCCAGCAGCTTGGCCAAGGGGGTCTCCTACAATGAGCAGTTCTTC	CASSLAKGVSYNEQFF
12	many	TRBV20-1	NA	TRBJ2-5	TGCAGTGCCTCTAACGTCCAAGAGACCCAGTACTTC	CSASNVQETQYF
13	NA	TRBV5-5	NA	TRBJ1-2	TGTGCCAGCAGCTCAAGGATAGGTGGTGGCTACACCTTC	CASSSRIGGGYTF
17	NA	TRBV6-5	TRBD1	TRBJ2-6	TGTGCCAGCAGTTTAATACAGGGGGCGGGCGGGGCCAACGTCCTGACTTTC	CASSLIQGAGGANVLTF
15	NA	TRBV5-1	TRBD2	TRBJ2-3	TGCGCCAGCAGCCTACTAGCGGGAGCGGAAGATACGCAGTATTTT	CASSLLAGAEDTQYF
13	NA	TRBV20-1	NA	TRBJ2-6	TGCAGTGCTGTGTTGTCTGGGGCCAACGTCCTGACTTTC	CSAVLSGANVLTF
17	few	TRBV10-3	TRBD1	TRBJ1-2	TGTGCCATCAGTGATAGAGGGACAGCGAAATCTAACTATGGCTACACCTTC	CAISDRGTAKSNYGYTF
15	NA	TRBV18	NA	TRBJ1-2	TGTGCCAGCTCACCAGCGGGAGAGGTTCTCTATGGCTACACCTTC	CASSPAGEVLYGYTF
17	few	TRBV20-1	TRBD2	TRBJ2-5	TGCAGTGCTAGTCCATTAGTGGCTAGCGGGAGTATCAAGACCCAGTACTTC	CSASPLVASGSIKTQYF
14	few	TRBV20-1	NA	TRBJ1-1	TGCAGTGCCAAGCGGTTGGAGTTGGGCGGTGGAGCTTTCTTT	CSAKRLELGGGAFF
16	few	TRBV6-5	TRBD2	TRBJ2-1	TGTGCCAGCAGTTCGACTAGCGGGATCCCCTACAATGAGCAGTTCTTC	CASSSTSGIPYNEQFF
13	many	TRBV18	NA	TRBJ2-5	TGTGCCAGCAGCCCCCCTTCGGAAGAGACCCAGTACTTC	CASSPPSEETQYF
13	few	TRBV29-1	NA	TRBJ1-2	TGCAGCGTTGAAAAGACAGTAAACTATGGCTACACCTTC	CSVEKTVNYGYTF